This T cell receptor (beta chain) was found in a study of T cell responses to AZD1222 COVID-19 vaccine. Overall study: Whether given at about 4 or about 12 weeks, second doses were pooled.

Profiled with immunoSEQ multiplex PCR; TCRdb holds only in-frame clones, not every one. This sample yields some 120,000 clones, of which 90% are seen a single time; about 7% belongs to the top ten. J was trimmed by 1 base and V by 6 bases; bases with no gene match: 3. The CDR3 length is 15 residues. Germline-derived CDR1 and CDR2 are MNHEY and SMNVEV (reference sequence). Source: peripheral blood, taken on day 0 of AZD1222 vaccination. The origin of this receptor is an adult in good health. The V and J genes are TRBV27 and TRBJ2-7; TRBD2 agrees at 13 bases. The CDR3 bases are TGTGCCAGCAGCAAGACTAGCGGGAGGTCCTACGAGCAGTACTTC. Residues: CASSKTSGRSYEQYF.